This T cell receptor (beta chain) is drawn from a study of vaccination and CD4 T cells after COVID-19. Turning to the study itself: Cells received overlapping spike peptides from SARS-CoV-2, HCoV-NL63, HCoV-OC43 and HCoV-229E as stimulation.

CDR3 size: 15 residues. V was cut by 1 base and J by 5 bases, with 14 bases left in between. An Oncomine TCR Beta short-read assay was used to sequence the DNA from cultured CD4+ T cells. TCRdb passed the PCR reads through MiXCR, listing each CDR3 protein once. The table records some 7,000 distinct CDR3 sequences, roughly two fifths of them present only once. The sample holds one count of this clonotype. Its specificity is not known. Documented treatment: approximately nine-day PBMC culture with coronavirus spike peptide pools or control peptides (ViraFEST assay). It was before the COVID-19 pandemic (2011-2018) that the unexposed donor's CD4+ T cells were collected.

Sequencing used CD4+ T cells from blood, cultured in vitro. This receptor was taken from a human donor in good health. V and J are TRBV12-3 or TRBV12-4 and TRBJ2-5; the D gene is possibly TRBD1 (6 bases). CDR3 protein: CASSLVRGLEETQYF. CDR3 nucleotides: TGTGCCAGCAGTTTAGTCAGGGGTCTAGAGGAGACCCAGTACTTC.